This T cell receptor beta chain is drawn from a study of cytomegalovirus exposure and HLA in healthy donors. Notes on the study in general: Trimming of TCR beta V- and J-genes showed a link, identified in a later analysis, to a missense DCLRE1C variant.

There are 14 residues in the CDR3. The J segment lost 3 bases and the V segment lost 0 bases, leaving 2 bases of the junction unmatched. From germline, CDR1 is SGHDT and CDR2 YYEEEE. This clone was recorded once. Its antigen is as yet unknown. The PCR employed 60 Vbeta primers together with 13 Jbeta primers. TCRdb's table, derived via immunoSEQ multiplex PCR, lists solely in-frame clones and lacks some. The repertoire holds 250,000 to 350,000 clones, with 80% as singletons. Material for sequencing was PBMCs. The receptor was derived from a girl aged 2-10 years in good health and CMV-seronegative. The gene calls are TRBV5-6 and TRBJ2-5; 7 nucleotides match TRBD2. CDR3 in DNA: TGTGCCAGCAGCTTGGGGGGAGGGGAAGAGACCCAGTACTTC. Translating it yields CASSLGGGEETQYF.